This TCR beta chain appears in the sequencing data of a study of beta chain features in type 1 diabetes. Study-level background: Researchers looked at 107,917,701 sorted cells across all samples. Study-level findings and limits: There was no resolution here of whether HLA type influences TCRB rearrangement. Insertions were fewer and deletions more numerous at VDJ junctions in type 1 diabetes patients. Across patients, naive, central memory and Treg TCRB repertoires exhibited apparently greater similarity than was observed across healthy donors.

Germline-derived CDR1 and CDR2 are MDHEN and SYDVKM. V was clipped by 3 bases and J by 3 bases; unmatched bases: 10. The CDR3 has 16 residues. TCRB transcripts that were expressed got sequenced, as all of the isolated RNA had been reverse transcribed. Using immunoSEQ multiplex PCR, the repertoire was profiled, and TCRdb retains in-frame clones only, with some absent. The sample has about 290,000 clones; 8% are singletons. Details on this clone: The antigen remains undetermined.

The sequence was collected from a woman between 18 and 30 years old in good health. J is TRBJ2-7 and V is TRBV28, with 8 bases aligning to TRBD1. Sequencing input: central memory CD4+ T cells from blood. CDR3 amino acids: CASSFRGRGARYEQYV. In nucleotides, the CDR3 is TGTGCCAGCAGTTTCAGGGGGCGCGGGGCTCGCTACGAGCAGTACGTC.